This is a list of T cell receptor beta chains from one sample in a study of cytotoxic CD8 clonotypes in ibrutinib-treated CLL. Here immunoSEQ multiplex PCR was the method, and the copy in TCRdb shows in-frame clones only, minus some. Found here are under 300,000 clones, around 69% of them singletons; the top ten hold around 6%. The material sequenced was PBMCs, taken at disease progression, from a patient treated with ibrutinib. These receptors originate from a human donor with chronic lymphocytic leukemia. The CDR3 runs from the conserved cysteine through the conserved F or W. The D gene is left open where the match is weak.

V gene	J gene	D gene	CDR3 protein
TRBV9	TRBJ2-7	TRBD1	CASSVGGQGRREQYF
TRBV27	TRBJ2-7	NA	CASSFRISYEQYF
TRBV5-1	TRBJ2-3	TRBD2	CASSSTSGGGPSTDTQYF
TRBV6-1	TRBJ1-2	NA	CASKLQVSNYGYTF
TRBV19	TRBJ2-7	TRBD2	CASSRGLAAYEQYF
TRBV15	TRBJ2-7	NA	CATSTLAGRTTYEQYF
TRBV6-5	TRBJ1-5	NA	CASSSGGNQPQHF
TRBV5-1	TRBJ2-7	TRBD1	CASSLGPTRQGPYEQYF
TRBV18	TRBJ2-5	NA	CASSPSGEETQYF
TRBV10-3	TRBJ2-7	NA	CAISDLIGGMGYEQYF
TRBV5-4	TRBJ2-5	NA	CASSLMAGAGETQYF
TRBV28	TRBJ1-2	NA	CASSELETDGYTF
TRBV7-6	TRBJ1-2	TRBD1	CASSSGGNYGYTF
TRBV27	TRBJ1-5	TRBD1	CASSLNRGNQPQHF
TRBV7-6	TRBJ2-7	NA	CASSLEVGFSYEQYF
TRBV13	TRBJ1-2	TRBD1	CASRHRGNVGYTF
TRBV27	TRBJ2-7	NA	CASSFGGGGVYEQYF
TRBV11-2	TRBJ2-2	NA	CASSRSYTGELFF
TRBV7-2	TRBJ2-7	NA	CASSLALADGQYF
TRBV21-1	TRBJ2-7	NA	CASSKVGDRVWEQYF
TRBV13	TRBJ1-5	TRBD1	CASSRQGGQPQHF
TRBV27	TRBJ1-1	NA	CASSRGPRNTEAFF
TRBV28	TRBJ1-2	NA	CASSLVWGYRVRDGYTF
TRBV19	TRBJ2-5	TRBD2	CASSPRYGRGGPETQYF
TRBV7-3	TRBJ2-1	TRBD2	CASRRGGLVANEQFF
TRBV27	TRBJ2-7	NA	CASSPTTGIYEQYF
TRBV16	TRBJ2-7	NA	CASSLNPDYEQYF
TRBV15	TRBJ1-5	NA	CATSRDWAGGQPQHF
TRBV10-3	TRBJ2-7	TRBD2	CAIRTDDSGKNFGPQLEQYF
TRBV4-2	TRBJ1-6	TRBD1	CASSQAFPGQGSPLHF
TRBV7-3	TRBJ1-2	NA	CASSLIAWGARGYTF
TRBV7-9	TRBJ1-2	NA	CASSPEGTGYTF
TRBV7-9	TRBJ2-5	NA	CASSFPLPETQYF
TRBV18	TRBJ2-1	NA	CASSPPAEGESSYNEQFF
TRBV7-2	TRBJ2-7	TRBD1	CASSRQGATYEQYF
TRBV6-5	TRBJ1-6	NA	CASSYSTLPGSKPLHF
TRBV10-2	TRBJ2-7	TRBD1	CASRPGTGNSYEQYF
TRBV6-1	TRBJ1-6	NA	CASSEPSESHNSPLHF
TRBV10-3	TRBJ2-5	NA	CAISDSGTQETQYF
TRBV7-3	TRBJ2-6	NA	CASSPLTTSNVLTF
TRBV7-8	TRBJ1-6	TRBD1	CASSLDRARTPLHF
TRBV15	TRBJ1-1	NA	CATSRRRPFAVAFNTEAFF
TRBV19	TRBJ1-2	NA	CASSSLLRFGYTF
TRBV18	TRBJ2-1	TRBD2	CASSPAGGGQFF
TRBV7-9	TRBJ2-7	TRBD1	CASSPRQGANEQYF
TRBV7-6	TRBJ2-7	NA	CASSLAVRSGSGYEQYF
TRBV28	TRBJ2-7	TRBD2	CAGRRRTSGNYEQYF
TRBV13	TRBJ2-5	NA	CASSFSGHQETQYF
TRBV7-2	TRBJ2-5	TRBD2	CASSPGTSGGQETQYF
TRBV20-1	TRBJ2-5	NA	CSARVKETQYF
TRBV11-3	TRBJ1-1	NA	CASSLWANTEAFF
TRBV7-2	TRBJ2-2	TRBD2	CASNLAGKNTGELFF